The clone carrying this TCR beta chain was seen a handful of times. What it binds is unknown. The V gene's germline CDR1 is MGHRA and CDR2 YSYEKL. Trimming shortened V by 1 base and J by 3 bases, and 13 bases separated the two germline ends. CDR3 length: 15 amino acids. The data belong to a study of OX40 agonist ivuxolimab in advanced cancers. Study conclusions and caveats: The study found that CD8+ T cells averaged more expanded clones than CD4+.

Peripheral blood came from all dose cohorts at three timepoints. The data were produced by immunoSEQ multiplex PCR, yet TCRdb's version contains in-frame clones alone and is incomplete. The sample records about 61,000 clones, about 86% being singletons. Sequences were derived from CD4+ or CD8+ T cells sorted from blood, sampled in a trial of the OX40 agonist ivuxolimab. The chain joins TRBV4-1 to TRBJ2-7; a possible D gene is TRBD1 (6 bases). The receptor was isolated from an adult with an advanced solid tumor such as melanoma, head and neck, liver or kidney cancer. The chain's CDR3 is CASSQVYGQNYEQYF. CDR3 DNA: TGCGCCAGCAGCCAAGTCTACGGACAGAACTACGAGCAGTACTTC.